One and the same sample provided the 5 T cell receptor beta chains below, sequenced in a study of T cells in Graves' hyperthyroidism and ophthalmopathy. TCR beta CDR3 sequences were amplified from RNA transcripts. When the TCR CDR3 underwent first-round RT-PCR, the HTBI primer set was used. TCRdb itself ran the multiplex PCR reads through MiXCR, one entry per CDR3 protein. Among 480,000 or so distinct CDR3 sequences listed, about 46% were seen once. The sequenced sample was peripheral blood or thyroid tissue (not recorded which). The receptors shown here come from an adult woman with Graves' disease, either hyperthyroidism or ophthalmopathy (not recorded which).

This chain connects TRBV25-1 to TRBJ2-7; 8 bases align to TRBD1. Looked up from germline, CDR1 is MGHDK and CDR2 is SYGVNS. The CDR3 covers 14 residues. The junction had 4 bases not matched to a gene; V was cut back by 1 base and J by 5 bases. The CDR3 bases are TGTGCCAGCAGTGAATTGGGCAGGGGGCACGAGCAGTACTTC. The encoded protein is CASSELGRGHEQYF.

This clonotype has at least ten counts. V gene TRBV12-3 or TRBV12-4 combines with J gene TRBJ1-2, with 9 bases that match TRBD1. This CDR3 is built from 13 residues. V lost 8 bases and J lost 4; bases outside the gene matches: 5. The CDR3 DNA is TGTGCCAGCTCTCAACAGGGGGCCTATGGCTACACCTTC. It specifies CASSQQGAYGYTF.

This clonotype has at least ten counts. This sequence joins TRBV6-1 and TRBJ1-2; D gene uncertain. V was trimmed by 10 bases and J by 4 bases, leaving 10 bases between them. Germline V gene sequence: CDR1 MNHNS, CDR2 SASEGT. The CDR3 runs to 11 residues. CDR3 protein: CATELGYGYTF. CDR3 coding DNA: TGTGCCACAGAGTTGGGCTATGGCTACACCTTC.

This clonotype has a count of ten or more. V usage is TRBV29-1 and J usage is TRBJ1-2, with 10 bases lining up with TRBD1. In germline, CDR1 is SQVTM, CDR2 ANQGSEA. J was trimmed by 5 bases and V by 5 bases; bases with no gene match: 14. CDR3 size: 16 residues. CDR3 DNA sequence: TGCAGCGTTCCGGGGCTGGGACAGGGGAAGCGGTATGGCTACACCTTC. Amino acid sequence: CSVPGLGQGKRYGYTF. Looking up the rest from reference TRBV29-1 and TRBJ1-2 gives the full variable domain: SAVISQKPSRDICQRGTSLTIQCQVDSQVTMMFWYRQQPGQSLTLIATANQGSEATYESGFVIDKFPISRPNLTFSTLTVSNMSPEDSSIYLCSVPGLGQGKRYGYTFGSGTRLTVV.

Written as DNA, the CDR3 is TGCAGCGTAGGATCCCCCTACGAGCAGTACTTC. This sequence encodes CSVGSPYEQYF. The chain uses TRBV29-1 and TRBJ2-7, with no clear D. The CDR3 runs to 11 residues. Trimming pared 6 bases from V and 2 bases from J, leaving 8 bases between. Germline CDR1 SQVTM, CDR2 ANQGSEA.